This is a list of T cell receptor beta chains from one sample in a study of T cell repertoires in cytomegalovirus infection. A single record per CDR3 protein comes from TCRdb applying MiXCR to the reads. Of approximately 190,000 distinct CDR3 sequences in the sample, 28% are singletons; the top ten hold 30% to 40%. The specimen sequenced was PBMCs. Source of these receptors: a human donor in good health (CMV status not recorded). Some clones in this sample may be carry-over from other donors' samples. The CDR3 runs from the conserved cysteine through the conserved F or W. The order of the fields is J gene, V gene, clone size, CDR3 protein. Expanded clones get a size class; other rows say once, few or many, or leave the size out.

TRBJ1-4 | TRBV5-3 | once | CASSRDAEKLFF
TRBJ2-3 | TRBV7-2 | many | CASSSARTGLADTQYF
TRBJ2-3 | TRBV7-8 | . | CASSLLGGGLTDTQYF
TRBJ2-7 | TRBV6-1 | few | CASSDGASSSYEQYF
TRBJ2-5 | TRBV6-2/TRBV6-3 | few | CASSYSEGTETQYF
TRBJ2-7 | TRBV4-1 | . | CASSQAPANSYEQHF
TRBJ1-1 | TRBV13 | few | CASTRRANTEAFF
TRBJ1-2 | TRBV7-2 | few | CASSPGGEGSNYGYTF
TRBJ2-5 | TRBV6-1 | . | CASSGDRAMRAQYF
TRBJ2-2 | TRBV2 | . | CASSGSGGSTGELFF
TRBJ1-1 | TRBV20-1 | . | CSVFRDTNTEAFF
TRBJ1-2 | TRBV7-2 | few | CASSFPGQGYGYTF
TRBJ2-7 | TRBV6-5 | . | CASRNLLGGHEQYF
TRBJ2-7 | TRBV7-6 | . | CASSLDRGASYEQYF
TRBJ1-2 | TRBV7-6 | . | CASSFGQGAYGYTF
TRBJ2-1 | TRBV6-5 | . | CASSRHSTGGAYNEQFF
TRBJ2-1 | TRBV29-1 | once | CSACRDSYNEQFF
TRBJ2-5 | TRBV10-3 | . | CAINRDYQETQYF
TRBJ2-7 | TRBV27 | . | CASSTRLGLGEQYF
TRBJ1-1 | TRBV20-1 | . | CSANSGYSIEAFF
TRBJ2-1 | TRBV14 | few | CASSQGQGALNEQFF
TRBJ1-6 | TRBV20-1 | . | CSASQFDRPGSSYNSPLHF
TRBJ1-1 | TRBV19 | . | CASSGDTDTEAFF
TRBJ1-1 | TRBV12-5 | few | CASGLPKQGAGAFF
TRBJ2-1 | TRBV6-2/TRBV6-3 | few | CASSPPASGGLNEQFF
TRBJ1-2 | TRBV12-3/TRBV12-4 | . | CASSLPGEGIGGYTF
TRBJ1-2 | TRBV3-1 | . | CASSQVNPGRRRRDYGYTF
TRBJ1-5 | TRBV7-2 | many | CASSLVGGADQPQHF
TRBJ2-1 | TRBV5-1 | . | CASSWGGGGYNEQFF
TRBJ1-6 | TRBV19 | few | CASNKGDNSPLHF
TRBJ1-5 | TRBV19 | few | CACTDRPYSNQPQHF
TRBJ1-6 | TRBV7-6 | many | CASSSTGNNSPLHF
TRBJ2-3 | TRBV5-4 | few | CASSRGDTTDTQYF
TRBJ2-3 | TRBV29-1 | . | CSSRGGGTDTQYF
TRBJ2-3 | TRBV6-6 | few | CATRVGTGHFTDTQYF
TRBJ1-6 | TRBV4-2 | . | CASSHRTESPLHF
TRBJ1-5 | TRBV3-1 | . | CASSQMTATHQPQHF
TRBJ2-5 | TRBV20-1 | . | CSATYLGETQYF
TRBJ1-1 | TRBV4-1 | few | CASSQLGTGVNTEAFF
TRBJ2-7 | TRBV12-3/TRBV12-4 | . | CASSFEEGSYSYEQYF
TRBJ2-3 | TRBV7-6 | . | CASSLSGLPTDTQYF
TRBJ1-1 | TRBV7-2 | many | CASSPPGAKNTEAFF
TRBJ2-2 | TRBV12-5 | . | CASGFLGGLNTGELFF
TRBJ1-1 | TRBV19 | . | CASSQQTLTEAFF
TRBJ1-4 | TRBV2 | . | CAGFSGTGSEKLFF
TRBJ2-3 | TRBV14 | many | CASSHADTQYF
TRBJ1-5 | TRBV12-3/TRBV12-4 | few | CASSLEGARQPQHF
TRBJ2-7 | TRBV6-5 | . | CASRLDRVVHEQYF
TRBJ1-2 | TRBV12-3/TRBV12-4 | few | CASSFGTGGRANYGYTF
TRBJ2-1 | TRBV29-1 | many | CSAGLAGGPGEQFF
TRBJ2-5 | TRBV4-1 | . | CASSQVGLAVETQYF
TRBJ2-5 | TRBV7-2 | many | CASSLRRETQYF
TRBJ2-1 | TRBV7-2 | . | CASSSGGPSYNEQFF
TRBJ1-2 | TRBV7-2 | many | CASSQGPNYGYTF
TRBJ2-2 | TRBV7-3 | . | CASSRFGADTGELFF